This TCR beta chain was sequenced in a study of blood T cell repertoires in COVID-19. V was clipped by 1 base and J by 6 bases, with 19 bases between them. Per the germline V gene, CDR1 is SGHTA and CDR2 is FQGNSA. This CDR3 region has 16 residues. Sequenced by immunoSEQ multiplex PCR; TCRdb stores in-frame clones only, minus some. Here the sample spans a few hundred thousand clones, approximately 89% being singletons. Enrolled through a virtual design, the participants were between roughly 18 and 89 years of age and came from around 25 US areas. Exposed participants encountered a COVID-19 case during the 2 weeks preceding study entry.

The V call is TRBV7-2, the J call TRBJ2-7, with a tentative D call TRBD2 (6 bases). The sequencing sample was made of PBMCs or T cells enriched from blood (not recorded which). The clonotype was recovered from a woman aged 50 to 65 who had been exposed to COVID-19. The CDR3 loop reads CASSLENGLKTSEQYF. In DNA form, the CDR3 reads TGTGCCAGCAGCTTAGAAAACGGCCTGAAGACTAGCGAGCAGTACTTC.